This paragraph covers one T cell receptor (beta chain) sequence. Its target antigen remains unknown. No much larger clone exists at a distance of one base, and base qualities are not known. Other DNA sequences in the same sample also yield this CDR3. Using the deep immunoSEQ assay, multiplex PCR amplified TCR CDR3 regions from genomic DNA. For each cell subset, the extracted genomic DNA was distributed evenly across all wells of several immunoSEQ 96-well plates, and each plate served as one replicate. For unsorted PBMC, each replicate PCR was loaded with roughly 330 ng genomic DNA, equivalent to approximately 33,000 T cell genomes. Ten immunoSEQ deep assay plates were used to sequence the unsorted PBMC genomic DNA. Purified libraries were quantified with a Qubit 3.0 fluorometer, sized on a Bioanalyzer 2100, and re-quantified with the KAPA Library Quantification kit. Each immunoSEQ 96-well plate was sequenced on its own single-read 150-cycle Illumina NextSeq 550 flow cell. Per the authors' processing: The immunoSEQ output contained only junctional sequences without quality scores, so filtering could not match that applied to full-length reads. To assign V/J genes and CDR3, sequences were annotated using PyIR, a Python wrapper for IgBLAST v1.9, with IMGT germline references. Reads were filtered out if the reads had weak V/J assignments (E-value above 1e-6), no CDR3, stop codons, out-of-frame junctions, or ambiguous translated residues. A V3J clonotype was defined by an identical inferred V gene, J gene, and CDR3 amino acid sequence. To compute the percentage overlap between repertoires, the number of shared unique clonotypes was divided by the size of the smaller repertoire. Repertoire richness was assessed with RTK rarefaction, the Chao1 estimator, and Recon v2.1 estimates of unobserved clonotypes. TCRdb mirrors the immuneACCESS table, restricted to in-frame sequences. Some clones are absent from its copies; in checked studies, under half trace to an unresolved V gene, and the reason for the others is unknown. The DNA gave D and trimming, while V, J and clone size come from that table. The sample includes roughly 510,000 clones, with 60% to 80% observed a single time. Under 15% of the sample is held by the ten biggest clonotypes.

The V end loses 0 bases and the J end loses 2 bases, and a stretch of 3 bases separates them. CDR1 and CDR2 are read off the germline V gene as SGHDT and YYEEEE. Reading from cysteine to phenylalanine, the CDR3 counts 12 amino acids. This entry keeps only the CDR3 DNA: 36 bases, framed from base 1. These data come from a study of shared clonotypes between healthy human individuals (dated by TCRdb to 2019 to 2021). With respect to the entire study: A couple of women and three men aged 18 to 49 years were included in the cohort. To estimate repertoire size and how much clonotypes are shared between individuals, the study performed deep sequencing of blood TCR repertoires from about 5 healthy adults. Different laboratories and diverse techniques were used to prepare libraries and sequence TCR repertoires, to increase sequencing depth and limit assay-specific biases. Each donor's leukapheresis produced roughly between about 0.8 and 8.9 billion PBMCs. Study-wide conclusions, independent of this receptor: Pairwise subsampling led to the expectation that sequencing depth would affect the degree of clonotype sharing among donors. Sampling was restricted to blood, and TCR repertoires in tissues likely differ from the TCR repertoires found in blood. Because the study included only a small number of donors, the genetic and exposure-history diversity represented was limited.

The donors were healthy, HIV-negative adults who had no recently reported acute infections or vaccinations. Every donor was a Caucasian adult living in Nashville, Tennessee, USA. For unsorted samples, roughly 90 million PBMCs were counted, and genomic DNA was extracted using the QIAamp DNA Blood Mini kit. After blood collection by leukapheresis, PBMCs were isolated using Ficoll-Histopaque density gradient centrifugation and then cryopreserved in the vapor phase of liquid nitrogen. The TCR comes from a woman in her thirties or forties in good health. Some clones in this sample may be carry-over from other donors' samples. The V gene is TRBV5-6 and the J gene is TRBJ2-7; the D gene assignment is ambiguous. Source material: PBMCs. The CDR3 amino acid sequence is: CASSLGTYEQYF. The DNA is as follows: TGTGCCAGCAGCTTGGGCACCTACGAGCAGTACTTC.